The next 11 T cell receptor beta chains were all read from a single sample in a study of blood T cell repertoires in COVID-19. The repertoire was sequenced with immunoSEQ multiplex PCR; TCRdb's copy has only in-frame clones and lacks some. The data contain about 40,000 clones, about 88% of them singletons. The material sequenced was peripheral blood. These receptors were obtained from a human donor in a cohort sampled during active COVID-19.

The rearrangement joins TRBV29-1 to TRBJ2-3; no clear D gene. The CDR3 totals 14 residues. CDR1 and CDR2 from the germline V gene are SQVTM and ANQGSEA. Deletions cut 2 bases from V and 2 bases from J, with 11 bases between. CDR3 coding DNA: TGCAGCGTTGAACTGGCAGGTCACACAGATACGCAGTATTTT. Protein: CSVELAGHTDTQYF.

The V call is TRBV28, the J call TRBJ1-5; D might be TRBD1 (5 bases). Germline values: CDR1 MDHEN, CDR2 SYDVKM. The CDR3 sequence is 15 residues long. Between the trimmed V and J ends, which lost 4 bases and 3 bases, there was a span of 13 bases. The CDR3 DNA reads as TGTGCCAGCAGTTCTCTCGGGGGACTCAATCAGCCCCAGCATTTT. Its translation: CASSSLGGLNQPQHF.

J is TRBJ2-6 and V is TRBV5-1; tentative D call: TRBD1 (5 bases). Trimming took 0 bases from V and 2 from J, leaving 12 bases between them. Germline CDR1 reads SGHRS; CDR2 reads YFSETQ. The CDR3 contains 17 residues. In DNA, the CDR3 is TGCGCCAGCAGCTTGGGGCAGGGCTCTCCTGGGGCCAACGTCCTGACTTTC. Translated: CASSLGQGSPGANVLTF.

The CDR3 is CASAWTASTGELFF. The CDR3 DNA follows: TGCGCCAGCGCCTGGACAGCCAGCACCGGGGAGCTGTTTTTT. This rearrangement joins TRBV5-1 to TRBJ2-2; D is perhaps TRBD1 (6 bases). Germline V gene data show CDR1 as SGHRS and CDR2 as YFSETQ. There are 14 residues in the CDR3. V lost 7 bases and J 4 bases, leaving 14 bases between the germline ends.

A single count supports this clone. CDR3 protein: CASSPTKSGRGANTEAFF. The CDR3 DNA reads as TGTGCCAGCAGCCCTACCAAGAGTGGCAGGGGCGCAAACACTGAAGCTTTCTTT. This chain connects TRBV7-6 to TRBJ1-1; D is possibly TRBD1 (6 bases). This CDR3 region has 18 residues. The V gene's germline CDR1 is SGHVS and CDR2 FNYEAQ. The V and J ends lost 5 bases and 2 bases respectively, with 24 bases between them.

The genes are TRBV6-6 and TRBJ1-2; D may be TRBD1 (5 bases). Germline V gives CDR1 MNHNY, CDR2 SVGAGI (reference sequence). V gave up 6 bases and J gave up 4 bases, with 21 bases separating them. The CDR3 extends over 16 amino acids. The CDR3 DNA is TGTGCCAGCAGGTCCATTACATTCCCGGGGGGCTATGGCTACACCTTC. Translation gives CASRSITFPGGYGYTF.

V gene TRBV6-5 combines with J gene TRBJ1-2; 7 nucleotides agree with TRBD1. In germline, CDR1 is MNHEY, CDR2 SVGAGI. The CDR3 has 13 residues. Trimming at V came to 5 bases and at J to 4 bases, leaving 4 bases not matched to a gene. The chain's CDR3 is CASSPRGLYGYTF. The CDR3 coding sequence is TGTGCCAGCAGTCCTAGGGGGCTCTATGGCTACACCTTC.

The chain recombines TRBV2 with TRBJ1-5, with 10 bases that match TRBD1. V trimming: 3 bases; J trimming: 2 bases; junction bases outside the gene matches: 4. The CDR3 has 16 residues. CDR1 and CDR2 from the germline V gene are SNHLY and FYNNEI. This CDR3 reads CASSERQGARNQPQHF. Written as DNA, the CDR3 is TGTGCCAGCAGTGAGCGACAGGGGGCGCGCAATCAGCCCCAGCATTTT.

Comment on this clone: Other nucleotide sequences in the sample specify the same CDR3. The chain couples TRBV5-1 to TRBJ2-7; 7 bases line up with TRBD1. V shed 0 bases, J shed 4 bases, and the junction held 7 bases outside the gene matches. Per germline, CDR1 SGHRS and CDR2 YFSETQ. The CDR3 runs 15 residues. This chain's CDR3 is CASSLAAGGTYEQYF. For the CDR3, the DNA is TGCGCCAGCAGCTTGGCGGCAGGGGGTACTTACGAGCAGTACTTC.

This clone has a handful of counts. This CDR3 is CASSELPGTASNSPLHF. The CDR3 DNA reads as TGTGCCAGCAGCGAGCTCCCAGGGACAGCGAGTAATTCACCCCTCCACTTT. V and J are TRBV9 and TRBJ1-6; TRBD1 agrees at 7 bases. The CDR3 runs to 17 residues. After removal of 3 bases from V and 6 bases from J, the junction contained 12 bases not matched to a gene. Germline V gene lookup returns CDR1 SGDLS and CDR2 YYNGEE. Full variable domain (missing parts from reference TRBV9 and TRBJ1-6): DSGVTQTPKHLITATGQRVTLRCSPRSGDLSVYWYQQSLDQGLQFLIQYYNGEERAKGNILERFSAQQFPDLHSELNLSSLELGDSALYFCASSELPGTASNSPLHFGNGTRLTVT.

The rearrangement links TRBV10-1 to TRBJ2-6, with TRBD1 matching 8 bases. J was trimmed by 4 bases and V by 6 bases; bases with no gene match: 5. This CDR3 comprises 15 residues. In germline, CDR1 is WNHNN, CDR2 SYGVQD (reference sequence). For the CDR3, the DNA is TGCGCCAGCAGCCCCAGGGGGCAAGGGGCCAACGTCCTGACTTTC. Translation: CASSPRGQGANVLTF.